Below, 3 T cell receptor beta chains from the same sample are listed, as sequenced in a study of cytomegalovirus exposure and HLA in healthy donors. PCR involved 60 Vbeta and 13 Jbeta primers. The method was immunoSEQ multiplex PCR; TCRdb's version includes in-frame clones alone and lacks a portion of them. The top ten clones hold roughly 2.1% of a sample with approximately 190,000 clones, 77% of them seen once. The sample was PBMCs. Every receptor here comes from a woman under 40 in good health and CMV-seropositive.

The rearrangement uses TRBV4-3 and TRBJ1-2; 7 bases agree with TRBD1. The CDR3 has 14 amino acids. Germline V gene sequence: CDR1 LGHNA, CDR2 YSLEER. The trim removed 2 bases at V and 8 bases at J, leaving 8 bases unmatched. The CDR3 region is CASSQRRQGLGYTF. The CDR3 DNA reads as TGCGCCAGCAGCCAACGCCGACAGGGATTGGGCTACACCTTC.

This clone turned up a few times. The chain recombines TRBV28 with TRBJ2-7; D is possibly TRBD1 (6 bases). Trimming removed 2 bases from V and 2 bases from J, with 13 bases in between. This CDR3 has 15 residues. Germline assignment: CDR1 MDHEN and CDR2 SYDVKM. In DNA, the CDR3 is TGTGCCAGCAGTTTAAACTGGGGGCTGACCTACGAGCAGTACTTC. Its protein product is CASSLNWGLTYEQYF.

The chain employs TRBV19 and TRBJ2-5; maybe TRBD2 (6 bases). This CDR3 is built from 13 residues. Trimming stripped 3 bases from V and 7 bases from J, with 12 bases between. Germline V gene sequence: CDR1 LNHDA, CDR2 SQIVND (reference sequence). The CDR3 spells CASSIGGAGTQYF. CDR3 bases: TGTGCCAGTAGTATCGGAGGGGCGGGGACCCAGTACTTC.